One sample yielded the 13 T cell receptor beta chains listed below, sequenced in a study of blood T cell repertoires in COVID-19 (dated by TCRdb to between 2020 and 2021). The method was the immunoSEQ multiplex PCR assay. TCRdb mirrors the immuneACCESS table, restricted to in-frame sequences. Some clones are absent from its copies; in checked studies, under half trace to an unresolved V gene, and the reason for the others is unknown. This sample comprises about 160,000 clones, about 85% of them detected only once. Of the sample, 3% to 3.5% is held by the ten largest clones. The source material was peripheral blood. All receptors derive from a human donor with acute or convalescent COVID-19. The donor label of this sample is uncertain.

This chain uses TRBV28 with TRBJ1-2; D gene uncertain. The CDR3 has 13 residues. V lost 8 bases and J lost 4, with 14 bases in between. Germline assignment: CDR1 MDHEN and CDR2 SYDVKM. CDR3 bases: TGTGCCAGCGAAACTGACACCCCCTATGGCTACACCTTC. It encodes CASETDTPYGYTF.

The CDR3: CASSLRGGAVNTGELFF. DNA of the CDR3: TGTGCCAGCAGCTTACGCGGGGGGGCTGTGAACACCGGGGAGCTGTTTTTT. This chain joins TRBV7-3 and TRBJ2-2; 9 bases are shared with TRBD2. The J segment lost 1 base and the V segment lost 2 bases, leaving 5 bases of the junction unmatched. The CDR3 has 17 amino acids. Per germline, CDR1 SGHTA and CDR2 FQGTGA.

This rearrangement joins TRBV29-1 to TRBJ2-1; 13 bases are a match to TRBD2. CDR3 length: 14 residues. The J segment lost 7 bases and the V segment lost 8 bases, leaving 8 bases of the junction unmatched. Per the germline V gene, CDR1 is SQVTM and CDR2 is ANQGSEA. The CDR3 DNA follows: TGCAGCTCCTATACTAGCGGGGGGGCGAATGAGCAGTTCTTC. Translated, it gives CSSYTSGGANEQFF.

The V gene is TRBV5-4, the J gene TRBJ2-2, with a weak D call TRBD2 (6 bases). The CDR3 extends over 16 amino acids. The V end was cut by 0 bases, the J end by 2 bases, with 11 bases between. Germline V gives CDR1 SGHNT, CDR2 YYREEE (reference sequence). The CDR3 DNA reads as TGTGCCAGCAGCTTGGCTGCGGGAAGAAACACCGGGGAGCTGTTTTTT. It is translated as CASSLAAGRNTGELFF.

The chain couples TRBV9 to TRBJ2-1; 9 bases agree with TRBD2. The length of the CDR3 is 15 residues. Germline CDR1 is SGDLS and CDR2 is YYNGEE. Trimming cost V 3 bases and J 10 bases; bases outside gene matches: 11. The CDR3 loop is CASSALGGGALEQFF. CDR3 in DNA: TGTGCCAGCAGCGCCCTTGGCGGGGGGGCCTTGGAGCAGTTCTTC.

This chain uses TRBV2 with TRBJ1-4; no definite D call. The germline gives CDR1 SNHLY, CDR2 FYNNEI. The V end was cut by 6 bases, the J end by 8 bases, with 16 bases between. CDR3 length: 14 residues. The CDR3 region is CASRGRGLGEKLFF. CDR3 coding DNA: TGTGCCAGCAGGGGGAGAGGCCTAGGGGAAAAACTGTTTTTT.

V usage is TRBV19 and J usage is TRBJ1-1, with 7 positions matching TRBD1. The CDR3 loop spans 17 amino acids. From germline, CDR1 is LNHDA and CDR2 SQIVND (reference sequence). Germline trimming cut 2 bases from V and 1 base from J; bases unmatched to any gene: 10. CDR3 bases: TGTGCCAGTAGTATACTCTGGACAGGACCCCCGAACACTGAAGCTTTCTTT. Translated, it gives CASSILWTGPPNTEAFF.

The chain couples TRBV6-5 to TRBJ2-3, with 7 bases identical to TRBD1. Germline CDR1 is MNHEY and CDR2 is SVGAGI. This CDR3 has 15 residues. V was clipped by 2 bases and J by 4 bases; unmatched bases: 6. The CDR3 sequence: CASSYRSGGPDTQYF. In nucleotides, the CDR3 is TGTGCCAGCAGTTACCGGTCAGGGGGACCAGATACGCAGTATTTT.

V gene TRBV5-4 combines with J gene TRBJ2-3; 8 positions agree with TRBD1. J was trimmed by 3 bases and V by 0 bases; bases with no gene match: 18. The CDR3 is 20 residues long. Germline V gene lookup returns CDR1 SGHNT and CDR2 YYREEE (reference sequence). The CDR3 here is CASSLATAGQAFRTTDTQYF. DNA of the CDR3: TGTGCCAGCAGCTTGGCCACTGCGGGACAGGCTTTTAGGACGACAGATACGCAGTATTTT.

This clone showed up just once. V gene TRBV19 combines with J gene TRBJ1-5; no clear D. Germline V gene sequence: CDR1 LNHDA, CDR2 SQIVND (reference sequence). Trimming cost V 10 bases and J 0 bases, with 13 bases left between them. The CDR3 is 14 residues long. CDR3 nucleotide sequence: TGTGCCACCGCTGCAGCGGATAGCAATCAGCCCCAGCATTTT. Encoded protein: CATAAADSNQPQHF.

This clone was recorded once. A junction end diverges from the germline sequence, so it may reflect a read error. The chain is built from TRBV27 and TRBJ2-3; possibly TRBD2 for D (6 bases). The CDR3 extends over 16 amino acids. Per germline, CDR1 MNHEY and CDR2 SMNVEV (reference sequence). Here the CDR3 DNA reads TGTACCAGCAGTTTTTGGGCGCGGGATAGCACAGATACGCAGTATTTT. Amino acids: CTSSFWARDSTDTQYF.

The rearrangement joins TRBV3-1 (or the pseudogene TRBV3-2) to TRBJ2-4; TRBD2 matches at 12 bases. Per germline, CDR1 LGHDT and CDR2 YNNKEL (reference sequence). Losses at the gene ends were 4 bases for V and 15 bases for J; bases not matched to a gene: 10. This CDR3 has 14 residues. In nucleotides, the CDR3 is TGTGCCAGCAGCCTTACTAGCGGGGGGACCCATCCGTACTTC. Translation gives CASSLTSGGTHPYF.

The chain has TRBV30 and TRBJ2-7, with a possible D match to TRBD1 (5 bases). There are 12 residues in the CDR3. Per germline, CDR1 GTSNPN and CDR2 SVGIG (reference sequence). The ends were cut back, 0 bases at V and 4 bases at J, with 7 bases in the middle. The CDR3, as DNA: TGTGCCTGGAGTGTAGGGGCTTACGAGCAGTACTTC. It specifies CAWSVGAYEQYF.